This T cell receptor (beta chain) was observed in a study of blood T cell repertoires in COVID-19. Clones were sequenced by immunoSEQ multiplex PCR, and TCRdb holds only the in-frame ones, with some missing. This sample has 84,000 or so clones, with about 85% found just once. V lost 4 bases and J lost 0, with 11 bases in between. From germline, CDR1 is LGHDT and CDR2 YNNKEL (reference sequence). The CDR3 is 15 amino acids. This clonotype was sampled from a man at least 80 years old with active or convalescent COVID-19. Source material: peripheral blood. The chain carries TRBV3-1 (or the pseudogene TRBV3-2) and TRBJ2-3; tentative D call: TRBD1 (5 bases). CDR3 protein: CASSLDRLSTDTQYF. In DNA form, the CDR3 reads TGTGCCAGCAGCCTAGACAGACTTAGCACAGATACGCAGTATTTT.